Sequencing of this T cell receptor beta chain was carried out in a study of blood T cell repertoires in COVID-19. Study overall: Sites in the United States, Italy and Spain provided acute and convalescent COVID-19 samples. PBMCs, B-cell-depleted T cells, or T cells provided the cDNA or gDNA that made up the material.

As processed by the authors: Amplification with reference gene primers provided the estimates of nucleated cell counts. Generated by immunoSEQ multiplex PCR, the TCRdb table keeps only in-frame clones and is missing some. Clone size and V and J calls were adopted from that table, with D and trimming inferred from the DNA. Found here are around 200,000 clones, about 90% of them singletons; the top ten hold 20% to 25%. This CDR3 contains 19 residues. Germline values: CDR1 SGHRS, CDR2 YFSETQ. Unmatched junction bases numbered 13, after V lost 4 bases and J lost 6 bases. The sequencing input was peripheral blood. This receptor was obtained from a man aged 70 or older with active or convalescent COVID-19. This sequence joins TRBV5-1 and TRBJ2-2, with 15 bases fitting TRBD2. The CDR3 region has the DNA TGCGCCAGCAGCCATAGGACTAGCGGGGGGGCCCGTACCGCCGGGGAGCTGTTTTTT. Translation gives CASSHRTSGGARTAGELFF.